The T cell receptor (beta chain) described here comes from a study of blood T cell repertoires in COVID-19. Study-wide context: The analysed material was cDNA or gDNA that came from T cells, B-cell-depleted T cells, or PBMCs.

Produced via immunoSEQ multiplex PCR; TCRdb's table is partial and in-frame only. Of around 190,000 clones in the sample, roughly 84% are singletons; the top ten hold approximately 1.5%. This CDR3 is 16 amino acids long. The germline V gene encodes CDR1 SGDLS and CDR2 YYNGEE. After removal of 0 bases from V and 1 base from J, the junction contained 4 bases not matched to a gene. Sequencing was carried out using peripheral blood. The clonotype was recovered from a human donor in a cohort sampled during active COVID-19. The V gene is TRBV9, the J gene TRBJ2-5, with 9 bases lining up with TRBD2. The CDR3 here is CASSVGTSALQETQYF. The CDR3 coding sequence is TGTGCCAGCAGCGTAGGGACTAGCGCTCTCCAAGAGACCCAGTACTTC. Drawing the rest from reference TRBV9 and TRBJ2-5, the complete variable domain is DSGVTQTPKHLITATGQRVTLRCSPRSGDLSVYWYQQSLDQGLQFLIQYYNGEERAKGNILERFSAQQFPDLHSELNLSSLELGDSALYFCASSVGTSALQETQYFGPGTRLLVL.